The 3 T cell receptor beta chains reported below all come from one sample, sequenced in a study of T cell responses to AZD1222 COVID-19 vaccine. Some clones are missing from TCRdb's copy, which holds only in-frame ones; the method was immunoSEQ multiplex PCR. Here the sample spans about 150,000 clones, roughly 90% being singletons. The sample in question was peripheral blood, obtained on day 0 of MenACWY control vaccination. These receptors originate from an adult in good health.

The rearrangement uses TRBV3-1 (or the pseudogene TRBV3-2) and TRBJ2-5, with TRBD2 matching 12 bases. Germline V gene data show CDR1 as LGHDT and CDR2 as YNNKEL (reference sequence). CDR3 length: 14 amino acids. The ends lost 5 bases at V and 5 bases at J; junction bases unmatched: 3. DNA of the CDR3: TGTGCCAGCAGCTCGGGACTAGCGGGTGAGACCCAGTACTTC. This translates into CASSSGLAGETQYF.

This clone was recorded once. DNA of the CDR3: TGTGCCAGCTCACCTCGAGGGATTCCCGGGCACACTGAAGCTTTCTTT. Its protein is CASSPRGIPGHTEAFF. V usage is TRBV18 and J usage is TRBJ1-1; no firm D call. Germline CDR1 reads KGHSH; CDR2 reads LQKENI. V gave up 3 bases and J gave up 3 bases, with 17 bases separating them. There are 16 residues in the CDR3.

This clone was picked up a small number of times. Mismatch with germline at one junction end may stem from a read error. The rearrangement uses TRBV7-9 and TRBJ2-1, with 10 nucleotides matching TRBD2. The CDR3 has 17 residues. The germline V gene encodes CDR1 SEHNR and CDR2 FQNEAQ (reference sequence). This CDR3 reads CASSLASGSPSYNEQFF. For the CDR3, the DNA is TGTGCCAGCAGCCTAGCTAGCGGGAGTCCATCCTACAATGAGCAGTTCTTC.